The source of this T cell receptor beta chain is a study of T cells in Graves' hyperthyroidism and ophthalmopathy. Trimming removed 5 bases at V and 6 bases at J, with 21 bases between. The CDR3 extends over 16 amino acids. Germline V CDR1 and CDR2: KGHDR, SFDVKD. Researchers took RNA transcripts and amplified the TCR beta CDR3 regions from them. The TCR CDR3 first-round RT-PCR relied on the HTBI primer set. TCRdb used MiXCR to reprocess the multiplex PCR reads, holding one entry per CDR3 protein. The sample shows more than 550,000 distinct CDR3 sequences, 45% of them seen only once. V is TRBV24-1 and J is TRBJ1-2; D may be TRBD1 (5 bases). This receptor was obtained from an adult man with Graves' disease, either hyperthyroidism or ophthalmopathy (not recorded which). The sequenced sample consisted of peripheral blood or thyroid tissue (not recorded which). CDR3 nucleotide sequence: TGTGCCACCAGTGCGGGAGGGCCGGGGGGAATCAATGGCTACACCTTC. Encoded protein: CATSAGGPGGINGYTF.